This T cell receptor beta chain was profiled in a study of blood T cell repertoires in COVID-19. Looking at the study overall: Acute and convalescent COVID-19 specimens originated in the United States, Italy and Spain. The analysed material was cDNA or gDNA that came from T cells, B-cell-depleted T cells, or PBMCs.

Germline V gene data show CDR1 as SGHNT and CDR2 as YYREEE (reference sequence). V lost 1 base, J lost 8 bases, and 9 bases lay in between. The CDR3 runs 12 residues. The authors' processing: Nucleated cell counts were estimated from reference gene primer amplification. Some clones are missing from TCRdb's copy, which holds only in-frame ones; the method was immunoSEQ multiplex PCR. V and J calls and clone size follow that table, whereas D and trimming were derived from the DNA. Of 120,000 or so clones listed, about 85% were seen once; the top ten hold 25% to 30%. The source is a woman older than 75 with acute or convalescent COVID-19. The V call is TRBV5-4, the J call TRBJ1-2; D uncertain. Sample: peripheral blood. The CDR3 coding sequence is TGTGCCAGCAGCTTGTCAGGCAGGGGCTACACCTTC. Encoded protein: CASSLSGRGYTF.